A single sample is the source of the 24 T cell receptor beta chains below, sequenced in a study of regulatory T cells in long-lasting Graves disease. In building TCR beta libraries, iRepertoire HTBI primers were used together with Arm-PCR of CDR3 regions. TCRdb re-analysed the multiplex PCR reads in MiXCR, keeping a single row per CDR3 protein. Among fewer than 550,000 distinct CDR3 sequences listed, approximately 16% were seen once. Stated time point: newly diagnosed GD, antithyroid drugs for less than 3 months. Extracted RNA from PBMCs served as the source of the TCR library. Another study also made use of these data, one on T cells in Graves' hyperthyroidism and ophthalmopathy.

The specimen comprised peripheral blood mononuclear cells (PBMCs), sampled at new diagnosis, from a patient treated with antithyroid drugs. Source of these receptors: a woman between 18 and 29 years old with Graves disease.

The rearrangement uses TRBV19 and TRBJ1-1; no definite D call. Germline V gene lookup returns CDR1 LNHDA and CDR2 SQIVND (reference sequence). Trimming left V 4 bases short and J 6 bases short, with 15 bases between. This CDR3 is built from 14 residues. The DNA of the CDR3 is TGTGCCAGTAGTACCCATCGGGGTGCCCCTGAAGCTTTCTTT. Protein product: CASSTHRGAPEAFF.

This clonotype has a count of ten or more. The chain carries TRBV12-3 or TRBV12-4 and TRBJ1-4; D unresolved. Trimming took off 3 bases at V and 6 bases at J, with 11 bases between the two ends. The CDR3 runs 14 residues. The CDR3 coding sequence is TGTGCCAGCAGTTTTCGAAGAAGGGATGAAAAACTGTTTTTT. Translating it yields CASSFRRRDEKLFF.

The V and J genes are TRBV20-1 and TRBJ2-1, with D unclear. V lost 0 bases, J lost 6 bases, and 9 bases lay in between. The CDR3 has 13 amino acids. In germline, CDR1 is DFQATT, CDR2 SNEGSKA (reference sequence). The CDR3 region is CSARERTSNEQFF. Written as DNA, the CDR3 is TGCAGTGCTAGAGAAAGAACAAGCAATGAGCAGTTCTTC.

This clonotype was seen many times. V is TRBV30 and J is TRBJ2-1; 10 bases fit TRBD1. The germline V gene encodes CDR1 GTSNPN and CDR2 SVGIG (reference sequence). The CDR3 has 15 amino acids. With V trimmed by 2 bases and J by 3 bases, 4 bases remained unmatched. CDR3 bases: TGTGCCTGGAGTCGACAGGGGGCTGGCTACAATGAGCAGTTCTTC. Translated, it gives CAWSRQGAGYNEQFF.

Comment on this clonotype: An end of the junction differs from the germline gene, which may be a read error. The CDR3 is CTSSQRTSGRPETQYF. The CDR3 region has the DNA TGCACCAGCAGCCAAAGGACTAGCGGGAGGCCAGAGACCCAGTACTTC. The rearrangement joins TRBV4-1 to TRBJ2-5, with TRBD2 matching 14 bases. CDR1 is MGHRA, CDR2 YSYEKL, per germline. CDR3 size: 16 residues.

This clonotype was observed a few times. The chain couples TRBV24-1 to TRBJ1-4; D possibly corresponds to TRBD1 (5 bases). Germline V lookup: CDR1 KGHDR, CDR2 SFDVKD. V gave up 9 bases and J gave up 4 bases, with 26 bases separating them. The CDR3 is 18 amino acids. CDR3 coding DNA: TGTGCCACCCTCCATCAGAAAAGGGGAAGAGGGTTTAATGAAAAACTGTTTTTT. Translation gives CATLHQKRGRGFNEKLFF.

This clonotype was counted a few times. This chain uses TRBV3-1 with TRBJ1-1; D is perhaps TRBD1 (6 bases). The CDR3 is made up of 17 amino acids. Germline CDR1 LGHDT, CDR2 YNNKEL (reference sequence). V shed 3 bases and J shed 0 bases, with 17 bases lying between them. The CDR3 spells CASSHRNPGHLNTEAFF. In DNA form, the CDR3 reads TGTGCCAGCAGCCACCGGAACCCGGGACATCTGAACACTGAAGCTTTCTTT.

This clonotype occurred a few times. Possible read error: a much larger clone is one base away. In DNA, the CDR3 is TGTGCCGGCAGTTCTGGACTAGCGGGAGGAACAGATACGCAGTATTTT. Translated: CAGSSGLAGGTDTQYF. This chain links TRBV28 with TRBJ2-3; TRBD2 aligns across 14 bases. In germline, CDR1 is MDHEN, CDR2 SYDVKM. The CDR3 consists of 16 residues.

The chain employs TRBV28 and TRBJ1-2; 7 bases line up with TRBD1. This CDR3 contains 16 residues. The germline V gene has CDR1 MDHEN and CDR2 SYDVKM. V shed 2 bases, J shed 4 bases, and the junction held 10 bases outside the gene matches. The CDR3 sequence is CASSLLGQAGSYGYTF. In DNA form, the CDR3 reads TGTGCCAGCAGTTTACTAGGACAGGCGGGGAGCTATGGCTACACCTTC.

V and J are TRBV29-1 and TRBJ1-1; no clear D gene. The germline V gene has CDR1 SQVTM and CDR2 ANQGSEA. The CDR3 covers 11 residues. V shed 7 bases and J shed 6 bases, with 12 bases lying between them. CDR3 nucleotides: TGCAGCGCTTTGGTAAACGCTGAAGCTTTCTTT. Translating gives CSALVNAEAFF. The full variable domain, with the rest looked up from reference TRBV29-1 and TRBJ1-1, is SAVISQKPSRDICQRGTSLTIQCQVDSQVTMMFWYRQQPGQSLTLIATANQGSEATYESGFVIDKFPISRPNLTFSTLTVSNMSPEDSSIYLCSALVNAEAFFGQGTRLTVV.

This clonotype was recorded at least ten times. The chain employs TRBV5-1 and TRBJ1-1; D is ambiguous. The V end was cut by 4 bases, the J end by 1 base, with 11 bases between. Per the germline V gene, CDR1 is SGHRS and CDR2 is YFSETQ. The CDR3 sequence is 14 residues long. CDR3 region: CASSLRHPNTEAFF. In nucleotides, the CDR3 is TGCGCCAGCAGCCTCCGACACCCGAACACTGAAGCTTTCTTT.

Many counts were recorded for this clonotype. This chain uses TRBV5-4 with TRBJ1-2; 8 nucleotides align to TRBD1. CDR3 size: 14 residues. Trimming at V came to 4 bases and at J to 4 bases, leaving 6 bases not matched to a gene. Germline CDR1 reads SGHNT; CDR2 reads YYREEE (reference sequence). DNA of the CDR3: TGTGCCAGCAGCACCGCAGGGGGCAGCTATGGCTACACCTTC. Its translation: CASSTAGGSYGYTF.

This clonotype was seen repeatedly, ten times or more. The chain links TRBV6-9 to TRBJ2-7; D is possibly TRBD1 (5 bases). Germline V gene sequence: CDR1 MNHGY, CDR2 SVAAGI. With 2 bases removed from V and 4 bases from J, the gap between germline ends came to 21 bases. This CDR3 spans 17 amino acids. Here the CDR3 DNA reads TGTGCCAGCAGTTATGGGCAGGGTAGGGCGTCTCTTTACGAGCAGTACTTC. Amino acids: CASSYGQGRASLYEQYF.

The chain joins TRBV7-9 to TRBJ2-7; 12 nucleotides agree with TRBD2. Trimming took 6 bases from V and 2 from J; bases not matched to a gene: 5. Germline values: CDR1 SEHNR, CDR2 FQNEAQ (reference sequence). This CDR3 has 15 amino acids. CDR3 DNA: TGTGCCAGCAGGAGTCTAGCGGGAGGGCCCTACGAGCAGTACTTC. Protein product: CASRSLAGGPYEQYF.

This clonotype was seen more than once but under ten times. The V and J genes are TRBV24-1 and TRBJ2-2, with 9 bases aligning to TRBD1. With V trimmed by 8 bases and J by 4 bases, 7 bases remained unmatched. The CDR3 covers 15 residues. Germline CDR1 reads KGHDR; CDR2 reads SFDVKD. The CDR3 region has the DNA TGTGCCACCACTTCCGGACAGGGGTTCACCGGGGAGCTGTTTTTT. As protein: CATTSGQGFTGELFF.

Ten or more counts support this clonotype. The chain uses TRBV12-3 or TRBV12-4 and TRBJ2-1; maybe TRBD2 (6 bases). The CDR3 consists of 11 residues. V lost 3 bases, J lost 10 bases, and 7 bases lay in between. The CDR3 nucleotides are TGTGCCAGCAGTTTCGCGGGAGAGCAGTTCTTC. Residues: CASSFAGEQFF.

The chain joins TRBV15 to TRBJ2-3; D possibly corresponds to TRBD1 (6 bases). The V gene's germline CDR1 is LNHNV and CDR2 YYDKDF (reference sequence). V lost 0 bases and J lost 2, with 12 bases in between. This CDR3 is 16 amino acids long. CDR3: CATSREGRGVTDTQYF. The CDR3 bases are TGTGCCACCAGCAGAGAGGGCAGGGGAGTCACAGATACGCAGTATTTT.

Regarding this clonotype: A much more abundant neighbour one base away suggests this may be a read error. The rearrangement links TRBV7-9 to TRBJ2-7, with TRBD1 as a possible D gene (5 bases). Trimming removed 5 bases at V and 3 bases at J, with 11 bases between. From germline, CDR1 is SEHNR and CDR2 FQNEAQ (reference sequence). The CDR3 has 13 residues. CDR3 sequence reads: CASSPLRGYEQYF. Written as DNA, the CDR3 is TGTGCCAGCAGCCCGCTAAGGGGCTACGAGCAGTACTTC.

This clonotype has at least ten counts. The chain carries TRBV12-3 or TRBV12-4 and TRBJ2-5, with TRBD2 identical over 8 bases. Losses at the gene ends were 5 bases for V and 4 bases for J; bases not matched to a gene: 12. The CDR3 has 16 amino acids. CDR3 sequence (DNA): TGTGCCAGCAGTCCCGGGGGGGCGGGAGTGGGAGAGACCCAGTACTTC. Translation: CASSPGGAGVGETQYF.

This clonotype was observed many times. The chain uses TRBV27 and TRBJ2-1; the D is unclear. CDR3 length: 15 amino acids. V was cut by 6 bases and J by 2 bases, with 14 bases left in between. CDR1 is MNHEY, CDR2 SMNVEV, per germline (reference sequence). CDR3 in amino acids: CASRPSLVTYNEQFF. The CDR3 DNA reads TGTGCCAGCAGGCCCTCTCTAGTGACCTACAATGAGCAGTTCTTC.

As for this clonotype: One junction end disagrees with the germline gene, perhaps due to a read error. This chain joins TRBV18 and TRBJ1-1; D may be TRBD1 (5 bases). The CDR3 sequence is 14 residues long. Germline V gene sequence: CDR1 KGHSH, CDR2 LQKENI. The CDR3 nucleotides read TGTGCCAGCTCACCGGCACGGGGGAACACTGAAGCTCTCTTT. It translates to CASSPARGNTEALF.

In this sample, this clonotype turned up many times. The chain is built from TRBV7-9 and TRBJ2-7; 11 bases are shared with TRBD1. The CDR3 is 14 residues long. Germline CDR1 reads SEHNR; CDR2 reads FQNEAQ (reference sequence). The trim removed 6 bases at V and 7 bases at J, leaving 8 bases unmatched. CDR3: CASSSGQGAGEQYF. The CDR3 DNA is TGTGCCAGCAGTTCCGGACAGGGGGCAGGAGAGCAGTACTTC.

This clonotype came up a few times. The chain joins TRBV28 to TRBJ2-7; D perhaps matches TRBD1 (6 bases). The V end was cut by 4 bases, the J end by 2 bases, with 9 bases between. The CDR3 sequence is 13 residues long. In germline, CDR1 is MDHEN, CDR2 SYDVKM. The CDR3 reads CASSWGHAYEQYF. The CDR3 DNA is TGTGCCAGCAGTTGGGGACATGCCTACGAGCAGTACTTC.

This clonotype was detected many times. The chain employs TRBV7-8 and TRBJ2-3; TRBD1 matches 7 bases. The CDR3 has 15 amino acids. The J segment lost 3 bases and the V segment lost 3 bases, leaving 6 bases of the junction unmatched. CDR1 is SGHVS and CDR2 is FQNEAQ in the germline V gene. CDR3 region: CASSFDRVRTDTQYF. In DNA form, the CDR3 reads TGTGCCAGCAGCTTCGACAGGGTGAGGACAGATACGCAGTATTTT.